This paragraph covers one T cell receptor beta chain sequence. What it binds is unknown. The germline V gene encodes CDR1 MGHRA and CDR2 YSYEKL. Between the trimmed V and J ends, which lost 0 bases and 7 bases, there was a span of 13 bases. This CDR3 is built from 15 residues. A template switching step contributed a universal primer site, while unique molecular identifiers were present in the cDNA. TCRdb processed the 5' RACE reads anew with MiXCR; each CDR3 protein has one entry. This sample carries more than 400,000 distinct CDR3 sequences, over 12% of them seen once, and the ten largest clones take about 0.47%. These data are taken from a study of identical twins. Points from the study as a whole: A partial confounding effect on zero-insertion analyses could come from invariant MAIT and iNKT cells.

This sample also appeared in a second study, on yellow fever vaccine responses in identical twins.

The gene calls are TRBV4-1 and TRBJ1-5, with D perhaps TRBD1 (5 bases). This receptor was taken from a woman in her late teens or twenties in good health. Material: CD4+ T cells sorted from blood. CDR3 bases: TGCGCCAGCAGCCAAGATTTCGGGAAGGGGCAGCCCCAGCATTTT. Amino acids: CASSQDFGKGQPQHF.